The rows below give T cell receptor beta chains drawn from one sample of a study of cytomegalovirus exposure and HLA in healthy donors. The assay was immunoSEQ multiplex PCR, and TCRdb's table has in-frame clones only and misses some. The sample has around 130,000 clones; more than 80% are singletons. The sample was PBMCs. The source is a man between 35 and 55 years old in good health and CMV-seronegative. The CDR3 runs from the conserved cysteine through the conserved F or W. The D gene is left open where the match is weak. Some rows mark clone size as missing; the rest say once, few, many or name a class of expanded clone.

size,D,V,J,CDR3,DNA
once,TRBD1,TRBV6-5,TRBJ2-7,CASSKGASYEQYF,TGTGCCAGCAGTAAGGGGGCCTCCTACGAGCAGTACTTC
-,-,TRBV2,TRBJ2-7,CASSEADSYEQYF,TGTGCCAGCAGTGAAGCGGACTCCTACGAGCAGTACTTC
-,TRBD2,TRBV2,TRBJ2-5,CASSVGLAGPQETQYF,TGTGCCAGCAGTGTGGGACTAGCGGGCCCTCAAGAGACCCAGTACTTC
-,-,TRBV9,TRBJ1-1,CASSSSGGNTEAFF,TGTGCCAGCAGCTCCTCCGGGGGGAACACTGAAGCTTTCTTT
-,TRBD1,TRBV30,TRBJ1-5,CAWSRDSLNGQPQHF,TGTGCCTGGAGCCGGGACAGCCTTAACGGGCAGCCCCAGCATTTT
-,-,TRBV7-9,TRBJ1-5,CASSLGPHNQPQHF,TGTGCCAGCAGCTTAGGCCCACACAATCAGCCCCAGCATTTT
-,-,TRBV25-1,TRBJ1-2,CASSESGRTLRGYTF,TGTGCCAGCAGTGAATCGGGCAGGACTTTGCGGGGCTACACCTTC
-,TRBD2,TRBV15,TRBJ2-7,CATSGLPWGGSYEQYF,TGTGCCACCAGCGGCCTGCCATGGGGGGGGTCGTACGAGCAGTACTTC
-,-,TRBV29-1,TRBJ2-6,CSVVSGAGANVLTF,TGCAGCGTTGTCTCGGGGGCTGGGGCCAACGTCCTGACTTTC
-,-,TRBV30,TRBJ1-5,CAWSQGNSNQPQHF,TGTGCCTGGAGTCAGGGAAATAGCAATCAGCCCCAGCATTTT
-,-,TRBV19,TRBJ1-1,CASRFRGSPTEAFF,TGTGCCAGTAGATTTAGGGGCTCCCCCACTGAAGCTTTCTTT
-,TRBD1,TRBV18,TRBJ1-1,CASSPLPQGANTEAFF,TGTGCCAGCTCACCACTCCCGCAGGGGGCGAACACTGAAGCTTTCTTT
-,-,TRBV28,TRBJ2-2,CASSQNTGELFF,TGTGCCAGCAGTCAGAACACCGGGGAGCTGTTTTTT
-,-,TRBV2,TRBJ2-7,CASSGQGSSYEQYF,TGTGCCAGCAGTGGCCAGGGCAGCTCCTACGAGCAGTACTTC
-,-,TRBV30,TRBJ2-3,CAWSVPPPGTQYF,TGTGCCTGGAGTGTACCCCCCCCGGGTACGCAGTATTTT
-,TRBD2,TRBV7-9,TRBJ2-1,CASSLSGGHNEQFF,TGTGCCAGCAGCTTGAGCGGGGGACACAATGAGCAGTTCTTC